This T cell receptor (beta chain) was identified in a study of blood T cell repertoires in COVID-19. Background on the study: There were acute and convalescent COVID-19 samples, and they came from the United States, Italy and Spain.

The CDR3 totals 15 residues. V shed 3 bases, J shed 8 bases, and the junction held 8 bases outside the gene matches. From germline, CDR1 is MGHRA and CDR2 YSYEKL. The method was immunoSEQ multiplex PCR; TCRdb's version includes in-frame clones alone and lacks a portion of them. The sample has approximately 240,000 clones; 65% to 85% are singletons. The chain joins TRBV4-1 to TRBJ1-2; 11 nucleotides line up with TRBD1. Material: peripheral blood. The origin of this receptor is a woman in her fifties or sixties with acute or convalescent COVID-19. The CDR3 DNA is TGCGCCAGCAGCCAGACGGACAGGGGGCTTCGCGGCTACACCTTC. Residues: CASSQTDRGLRGYTF.